This is a list of T cell receptor beta chains from one sample in a study of blood T cell repertoires in COVID-19. Assay: immunoSEQ multiplex PCR; the TCRdb copy retains only in-frame clones and omits some. The sample contains 250,000 to 350,000 clones, approximately 88% of which appear only once. The specimen sequenced was peripheral blood. Source of these receptors: a man aged 18-30 years with active or convalescent COVID-19. The CDR3 runs from the conserved cysteine through the conserved F or W. Expanded clones get a size class; other rows say once, few or many, or leave the size out.

j_gene: TRBJ1-6; abundance: -; v_gene: TRBV19; CDR3aa: CASSRGFNSPLHF
j_gene: TRBJ1-2; abundance: few; v_gene: TRBV5-1; CDR3aa: CASSLDTGGVYTF
j_gene: TRBJ1-2; abundance: -; v_gene: TRBV6-5; CDR3aa: CASSYKQGAHGYTF
j_gene: TRBJ2-7; abundance: once; v_gene: TRBV27; CDR3aa: CASSLASSYEQYF
j_gene: TRBJ1-2; abundance: -; v_gene: TRBV5-4; CDR3aa: CASSATRDTGSGYTF
j_gene: TRBJ1-5; abundance: -; v_gene: TRBV2; CDR3aa: CASSQVTGNQPQHF
j_gene: TRBJ2-7; abundance: -; v_gene: TRBV27; CDR3aa: CASSPGQWNEQYF
j_gene: TRBJ2-1; abundance: -; v_gene: TRBV4-2; CDR3aa: CASSQEAGLSYNEQFF
j_gene: TRBJ2-7; abundance: -; v_gene: TRBV7-2; CDR3aa: CASSLAGGGYEQYF
j_gene: TRBJ2-4; abundance: -; v_gene: TRBV4-1; CDR3aa: CASSTRGQLAKNIQYF
j_gene: TRBJ2-6; abundance: -; v_gene: TRBV6-2/TRBV6-3; CDR3aa: CASSYSRPGTGANVLTF
j_gene: TRBJ2-7; abundance: once; v_gene: TRBV7-2; CDR3aa: CASSLGARIPKAYEQYF
j_gene: TRBJ1-1; abundance: -; v_gene: TRBV10-3; CDR3aa: CAINSGGAGTEAFF
j_gene: TRBJ2-3; abundance: -; v_gene: TRBV27; CDR3aa: CASSIGLAGGTDTQYF
j_gene: TRBJ1-2; abundance: -; v_gene: TRBV6-1; CDR3aa: CASSRDRTNYGYTF
j_gene: TRBJ1-1; abundance: -; v_gene: TRBV13; CDR3aa: CASSLDRQGTKNTEAFF
j_gene: TRBJ2-1; abundance: few; v_gene: TRBV5-1; CDR3aa: CASIPWGGTNNEQFF
j_gene: TRBJ1-2; abundance: few; v_gene: TRBV19; CDR3aa: CASSSPGTGIYGYTF
j_gene: TRBJ2-3; abundance: -; v_gene: TRBV5-4; CDR3aa: CASSPGLAGGYADTQYF
j_gene: TRBJ1-2; abundance: -; v_gene: TRBV19; CDR3aa: CASSPSVGEDYGYTF
j_gene: TRBJ1-3; abundance: -; v_gene: TRBV7-3; CDR3aa: CASSSGQGLESGNTIYF
j_gene: TRBJ2-7; abundance: once; v_gene: TRBV4-1; CDR3aa: CASSQPLGTLAGGPDFGEQYF
j_gene: TRBJ1-2; abundance: -; v_gene: TRBV6-1; CDR3aa: CASSEVGGGYGYTF
j_gene: TRBJ1-2; abundance: -; v_gene: TRBV29-1; CDR3aa: CSVDGFGQVTYGYTF